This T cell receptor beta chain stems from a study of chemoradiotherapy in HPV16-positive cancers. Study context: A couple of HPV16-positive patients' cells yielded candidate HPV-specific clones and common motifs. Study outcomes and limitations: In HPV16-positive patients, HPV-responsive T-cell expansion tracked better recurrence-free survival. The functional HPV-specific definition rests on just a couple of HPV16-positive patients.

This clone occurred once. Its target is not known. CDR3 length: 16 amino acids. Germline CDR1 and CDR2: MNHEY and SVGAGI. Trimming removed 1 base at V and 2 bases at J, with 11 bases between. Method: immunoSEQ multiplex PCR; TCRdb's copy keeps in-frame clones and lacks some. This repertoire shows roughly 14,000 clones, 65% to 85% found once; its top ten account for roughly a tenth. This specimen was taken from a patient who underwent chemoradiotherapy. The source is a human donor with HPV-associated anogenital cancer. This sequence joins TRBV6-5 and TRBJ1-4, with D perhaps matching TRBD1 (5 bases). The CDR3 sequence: CASSYWGTGTNEKLFF. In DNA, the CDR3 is TGTGCCAGCAGTTACTGGGGGACCGGGACTAATGAAAAACTGTTTTTT.